The rows below give T cell receptor beta chains drawn from one sample of a study of shared clonotypes between healthy human individuals. The method was immunoSEQ multiplex PCR; TCRdb's version includes in-frame clones alone and lacks a portion of them. The profile shows 550,000 to 800,000 clones, about nine tenths of them singletons. Sequencing was carried out using memory CD8+ T cells from PBMCs. The origin of the receptors is a man aged 18 to 35 in good health. Some clones in this sample may be carry-over from other donors' samples. The CDR3 runs from the conserved cysteine through the conserved F or W. Fields, in order: D gene, V gene, clone size, J gene, CDR3 protein, CDR3 DNA. The D gene is left open where the match is weak. Expanded clones get a size class; other rows say once, few or many, or leave the size out.

D gene: .
V gene: TRBV27
clone size: once
J gene: TRBJ1-2
CDR3 protein: CASSFPGGANGYTF
CDR3 DNA: TGTGCCAGCAGTTTCCCGGGGGGCGCGAATGGCTACACCTTC

D gene: .
V gene: TRBV10-3
clone size: .
J gene: TRBJ2-1
CDR3 protein: CAISAMYNEQFF
CDR3 DNA: TGTGCCATCAGTGCTATGTACAATGAGCAGTTCTTC

D gene: TRBD2
V gene: TRBV7-8
clone size: .
J gene: TRBJ2-2
CDR3 protein: CASSPGLAGGPGGELFF
CDR3 DNA: TGTGCCAGCAGCCCCGGACTAGCGGGAGGGCCGGGCGGGGAGCTGTTTTTT

D gene: .
V gene: TRBV10-1
clone size: .
J gene: TRBJ2-2
CDR3 protein: CASSEGRTGDTGELFF
CDR3 DNA: TGCGCCAGCAGTGAGGGGAGGACGGGGGACACCGGGGAGCTGTTTTTT

D gene: TRBD2
V gene: TRBV7-3
clone size: .
J gene: TRBJ2-7
CDR3 protein: CASSGESGRQYF
CDR3 DNA: TGTGCCAGCAGCGGAGAGAGCGGGAGGCAGTACTTC

D gene: .
V gene: TRBV30
clone size: once
J gene: TRBJ1-2
CDR3 protein: CAWTGVFSYGYTF
CDR3 DNA: TGTGCCTGGACAGGGGTTTTCAGTTATGGCTACACCTTC

D gene: .
V gene: TRBV4-1
clone size: .
J gene: TRBJ2-5
CDR3 protein: CASSPLQYKETQYF
CDR3 DNA: TGCGCCAGCAGCCCCCTGCAGTATAAGGAGACCCAGTACTTC

D gene: .
V gene: TRBV6-5
clone size: .
J gene: TRBJ2-3
CDR3 protein: CASSSTGAGDTQYF
CDR3 DNA: TGTGCCAGCAGTTCCACCGGGGCCGGAGATACGCAGTATTTT

D gene: .
V gene: TRBV6-1
clone size: few
J gene: TRBJ2-4
CDR3 protein: CASSEELAKNIQYF
CDR3 DNA: TGTGCCAGCAGTGAAGAGTTAGCCAAAAACATTCAGTACTTC

D gene: .
V gene: TRBV15
clone size: few
J gene: TRBJ1-5
CDR3 protein: CATSRPTGGNQPQHF
CDR3 DNA: TGTGCCACCAGCCGCCCAACCGGGGGCAATCAGCCCCAGCATTTT

D gene: .
V gene: TRBV27
clone size: .
J gene: TRBJ1-1
CDR3 protein: CASSLSPGLNTEAFF
CDR3 DNA: TGTGCCAGCAGTTTAAGTCCGGGCCTGAACACTGAAGCTTTCTTT

D gene: TRBD2
V gene: TRBV4-3
clone size: .
J gene: TRBJ2-7
CDR3 protein: CASSQATSGPTGQYF
CDR3 DNA: TGCGCCAGCAGCCAAGCCACTAGCGGGCCAACAGGGCAGTACTTC

D gene: .
V gene: TRBV19
clone size: .
J gene: TRBJ2-1
CDR3 protein: CASREDPSYSYNEQFF
CDR3 DNA: TGTGCCAGTAGAGAGGACCCCTCTTACTCCTACAATGAGCAGTTCTTC

D gene: .
V gene: TRBV10-3
clone size: .
J gene: TRBJ2-3
CDR3 protein: CAISRQDKKDTQYF
CDR3 DNA: TGTGCCATCAGTCGACAGGATAAGAAGGATACGCAGTATTTT

D gene: .
V gene: TRBV28
clone size: .
J gene: TRBJ1-2
CDR3 protein: CASTAATGIYGYTF
CDR3 DNA: TGTGCCAGCACCGCCGCGACCGGCATCTATGGCTACACCTTC

D gene: .
V gene: TRBV7-9
clone size: once
J gene: TRBJ1-5
CDR3 protein: CASSPAWADSNQPQHF
CDR3 DNA: TGTGCCAGCAGCCCAGCCTGGGCGGATAGCAATCAGCCCCAGCATTTT

D gene: TRBD1
V gene: TRBV7-8
clone size: .
J gene: TRBJ2-2
CDR3 protein: CASSPDRVTGELFF
CDR3 DNA: TGTGCCAGCAGCCCCGACAGGGTTACCGGGGAGCTGTTTTTT

D gene: .
V gene: TRBV19
clone size: .
J gene: TRBJ2-2
CDR3 protein: CASTHPPTTAPTAGELFF
CDR3 DNA: TGTGCCAGTACCCACCCCCCGACGACAGCCCCCACGGCCGGGGAGCTGTTTTTT

D gene: .
V gene: TRBV28
clone size: .
J gene: TRBJ1-3
CDR3 protein: CASTDANSGNTIYF
CDR3 DNA: TGTGCCAGCACCGACGCGAACTCTGGAAACACCATATATTTT

D gene: .
V gene: TRBV30
clone size: .
J gene: TRBJ2-7
CDR3 protein: CAWSVGQTYEQYF
CDR3 DNA: TGTGCCTGGAGTGTGGGTCAAACCTACGAGCAGTACTTC

D gene: .
V gene: TRBV15
clone size: once
J gene: TRBJ1-5
CDR3 protein: CATSSHTWVHQPQHF
CDR3 DNA: TGTGCCACCAGCAGCCACACCTGGGTCCATCAGCCCCAGCATTTT

D gene: .
V gene: TRBV7-8
clone size: .
J gene: TRBJ2-7
CDR3 protein: CASSSVTHDYEQYF
CDR3 DNA: TGTGCCAGCAGCTCGGTAACCCATGATTACGAGCAGTACTTC

D gene: .
V gene: TRBV5-4
clone size: .
J gene: TRBJ2-3
CDR3 protein: CASSLGPKGDTQYF
CDR3 DNA: TGTGCCAGCAGCTTGGGGCCCAAGGGAGATACGCAGTATTTT

D gene: TRBD2
V gene: TRBV4-1
clone size: once
J gene: TRBJ2-5
CDR3 protein: CASSQALAVGETQYF
CDR3 DNA: TGCGCCAGCAGCCAAGCCCTAGCGGTCGGAGAGACCCAGTACTTC

D gene: .
V gene: TRBV28
clone size: .
J gene: TRBJ2-6
CDR3 protein: CASSRKTYSGANVLTF
CDR3 DNA: TGTGCCAGCAGCCGTAAGACTTACTCTGGGGCCAACGTCCTGACTTTC

D gene: TRBD1
V gene: TRBV4-1
clone size: .
J gene: TRBJ2-7
CDR3 protein: CASSLGTGYHEQYF
CDR3 DNA: TGCGCCAGCAGCCTGGGGACAGGGTATCACGAGCAGTACTTC

D gene: TRBD2
V gene: TRBV15
clone size: .
J gene: TRBJ2-7
CDR3 protein: CATSRRAGGPYEQYF
CDR3 DNA: TGTGCCACCAGCAGAAGAGCGGGAGGGCCGTACGAGCAGTACTTC

D gene: TRBD2
V gene: TRBV7-8
clone size: once
J gene: TRBJ2-7
CDR3 protein: CASTPTIAGSYEQYF
CDR3 DNA: TGTGCCAGCACCCCGACCATAGCGGGCTCCTACGAGCAGTACTTC

D gene: .
V gene: TRBV4-1
clone size: .
J gene: TRBJ2-7
CDR3 protein: CASSQYEEDEQYF
CDR3 DNA: TGCGCCAGCAGCCAATACGAGGAGGACGAGCAGTACTTC

D gene: .
V gene: TRBV7-8
clone size: .
J gene: TRBJ2-7
CDR3 protein: CASSLGSYEQYF
CDR3 DNA: TGTGCCAGCAGCTTAGGTTCCTACGAGCAGTACTTC

D gene: .
V gene: TRBV27
clone size: .
J gene: TRBJ1-4
CDR3 protein: CASSQPRIDEKLFF
CDR3 DNA: TGTGCCAGCAGTCAGCCTAGAATCGATGAAAAACTGTTTTTT

D gene: .
V gene: TRBV2
clone size: .
J gene: TRBJ2-7
CDR3 protein: CASSGGQRPFYEQYF
CDR3 DNA: TGTGCCAGCAGTGGAGGGCAGCGGCCTTTTTACGAGCAGTACTTC

D gene: .
V gene: TRBV10-3
clone size: .
J gene: TRBJ2-1
CDR3 protein: CAISESMEGFHEQFF
CDR3 DNA: TGTGCCATCAGTGAGTCGATGGAGGGTTTCCATGAGCAGTTCTTC

D gene: .
V gene: TRBV19
clone size: once
J gene: TRBJ1-1
CDR3 protein: CASRPRSNTEAFF
CDR3 DNA: TGTGCCAGTAGGCCTAGATCGAACACTGAAGCTTTCTTT

D gene: TRBD1
V gene: TRBV4-2
clone size: .
J gene: TRBJ1-2
CDR3 protein: CASSQPTGQGDYGYTF
CDR3 DNA: TGTGCCAGCAGCCAACCGACGGGACAGGGGGACTATGGCTACACCTTC

D gene: .
V gene: TRBV9
clone size: few
J gene: TRBJ1-2
CDR3 protein: CASSVWDGNYGYTF
CDR3 DNA: TGTGCCAGCAGCGTATGGGACGGAAACTATGGCTACACCTTC

D gene: .
V gene: TRBV5-6
clone size: few
J gene: TRBJ1-1
CDR3 protein: CASSLQDTEAFF
CDR3 DNA: TGTGCCAGCAGCCTTCAGGACACTGAAGCTTTCTTT

D gene: TRBD2
V gene: TRBV5-4
clone size: .
J gene: TRBJ2-5
CDR3 protein: CASSPGTSGRTQETQYF
CDR3 DNA: TGTGCCAGCAGCCCCGGGACTAGCGGGAGGACCCAAGAGACCCAGTACTTC

D gene: .
V gene: TRBV19
clone size: .
J gene: TRBJ2-2
CDR3 protein: CASSNFGSTGELFF
CDR3 DNA: TGTGCCAGTAGTAATTTCGGAAGCACCGGGGAGCTGTTTTTT

D gene: TRBD2
V gene: TRBV28
clone size: .
J gene: TRBJ2-7
CDR3 protein: CASNLLAANQYEQYF
CDR3 DNA: TGTGCCAGCAACCTACTAGCGGCGAATCAGTACGAGCAGTACTTC